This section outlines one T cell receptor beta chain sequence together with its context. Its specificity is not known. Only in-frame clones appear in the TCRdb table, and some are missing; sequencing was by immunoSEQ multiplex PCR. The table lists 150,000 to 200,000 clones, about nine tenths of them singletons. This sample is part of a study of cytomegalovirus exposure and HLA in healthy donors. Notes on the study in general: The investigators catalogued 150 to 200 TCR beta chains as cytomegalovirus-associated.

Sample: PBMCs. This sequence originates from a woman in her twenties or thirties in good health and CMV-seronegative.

The CDR3 loop is CASSPPRGSYDEQFF. The CDR3 DNA is TGCGCCAGCAGCCCCCCCAGGGGGAGCTATGATGAGCAGTTCTTC. This chain links TRBV4-1 with TRBJ2-1, with TRBD1 matching over 7 bases. CDR1 MGHRA and CDR2 YSYEKL come from the germline V gene. The length of the CDR3 is 15 residues. J lost 8 bases, V lost 4 bases, and 11 bases had no gene match.